The source of this T cell receptor (beta chain) is a study of long-term antiretroviral therapy in people with HIV. With respect to this clone: Its antigen is still unknown.

Each contributor possessed a minimum of one pre-ART and a minimum of two post-ART PBMC samples. The cryopreserved samples used held about 0.95-10 million PBMC prior to extraction of DNA. V was pared by 0 bases and J by 2 bases, with 17 bases between. CDR1 is SGHRS and CDR2 is YFSETQ in the germline V gene. The CDR3 is 17 amino acids. Sequencing relied on immunoSEQ assay v3.0, run at survey level. Generated by immunoSEQ multiplex PCR, the TCRdb table keeps only in-frame clones and is missing some. The sample records 25,000 to 30,000 clones, roughly 84% being singletons. General observations from the study: Patients on ART gained diversity, which nonetheless stayed below transplant donor controls. Comparison with controls showed narrower CDR3 length ranges in HIV repertoires.

The chain is built from TRBV5-1 and TRBJ1-1; D unclear. The origin of this receptor is a man aged 40-55 years with HIV. Sequencing was performed on unsorted PBMCs, taken 4.8 to 5 years after starting antiretroviral therapy. As DNA, the CDR3 is TGCGCCAGCAGCTTGGACAAGTCCCCTCGGTCCAACACTGAAGCTTTCTTT. It yields the protein CASSLDKSPRSNTEAFF.